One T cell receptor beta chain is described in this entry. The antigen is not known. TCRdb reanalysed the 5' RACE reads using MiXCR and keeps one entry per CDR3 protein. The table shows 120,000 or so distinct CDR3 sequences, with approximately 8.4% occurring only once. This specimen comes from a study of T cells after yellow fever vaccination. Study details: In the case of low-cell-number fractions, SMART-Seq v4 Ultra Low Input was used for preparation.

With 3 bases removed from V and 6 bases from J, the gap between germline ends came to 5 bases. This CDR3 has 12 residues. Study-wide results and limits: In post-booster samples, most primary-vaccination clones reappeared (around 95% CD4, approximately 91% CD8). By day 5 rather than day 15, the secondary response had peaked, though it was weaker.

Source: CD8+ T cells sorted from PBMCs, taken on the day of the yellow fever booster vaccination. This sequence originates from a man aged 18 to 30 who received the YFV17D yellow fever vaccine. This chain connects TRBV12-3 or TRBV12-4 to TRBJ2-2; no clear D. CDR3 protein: CASSFISGELFF. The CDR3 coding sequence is TGTGCCAGCAGTTTCATTTCCGGGGAGCTGTTTTTT.